This entry is about one TCR beta chain. What it binds is unknown. Deletions cut 8 bases from V and 5 bases from J, with 17 bases between. The CDR3 is made up of 14 amino acids. The V gene's germline CDR1 is SGHNT and CDR2 YENEEA. The sample belongs to a study of graft-versus-host responses after intestinal transplantation. Study-wide findings and caveats: Detected in recipient marrow were GvH clones, some of which were first observed in ileum or blood. Allografts carried high graft-versus-host to host-versus-graft clonal ratios in patients having graft-donor T cell macrochimerism.

TCRdb's table, derived via immunoSEQ multiplex PCR, lists solely in-frame clones and lacks some. The sample carries about 110,000 clones, roughly 90% recorded once. This TCR was sampled from a human donor who was the organ donor for an intestinal transplant. The chain carries TRBV11-3 and TRBJ2-3, with no clear D. The source material was unstimulated CD4+ T cells sorted from spleen or lymph node cells, sampled before transplant. CDR3 residues: CASRPRTKLDTQYF. The CDR3 nucleotides read TGTGCCAGCCGGCCCCGCACTAAGTTAGATACGCAGTATTTT.